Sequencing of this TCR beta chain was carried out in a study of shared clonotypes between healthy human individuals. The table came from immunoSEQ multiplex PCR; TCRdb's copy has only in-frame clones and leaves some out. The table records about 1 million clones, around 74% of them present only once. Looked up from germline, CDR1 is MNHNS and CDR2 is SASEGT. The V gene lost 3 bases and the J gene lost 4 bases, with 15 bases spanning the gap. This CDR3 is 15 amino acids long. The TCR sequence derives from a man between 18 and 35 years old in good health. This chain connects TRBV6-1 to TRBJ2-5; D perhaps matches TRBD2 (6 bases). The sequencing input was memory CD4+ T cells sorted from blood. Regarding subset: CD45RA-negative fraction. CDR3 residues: CASSDRLAPGETQYF. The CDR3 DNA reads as TGTGCCAGCAGTGATAGGCTAGCGCCTGGAGAGACCCAGTACTTC.